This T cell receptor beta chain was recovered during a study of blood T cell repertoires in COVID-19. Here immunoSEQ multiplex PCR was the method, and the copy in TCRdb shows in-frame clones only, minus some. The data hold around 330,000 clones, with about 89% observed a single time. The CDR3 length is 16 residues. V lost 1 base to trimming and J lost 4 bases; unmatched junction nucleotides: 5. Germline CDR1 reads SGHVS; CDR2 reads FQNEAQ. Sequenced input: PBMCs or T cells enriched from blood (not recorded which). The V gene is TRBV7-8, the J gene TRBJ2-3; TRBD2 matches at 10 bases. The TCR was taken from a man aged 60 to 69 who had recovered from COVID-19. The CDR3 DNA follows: TGTGCCAGCAGCTTAGATCGGCTAGCGGGAGCAGATACGCAGTATTTT. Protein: CASSLDRLAGADTQYF.